This TCR beta chain was retrieved from a study of spatial heterogeneity in lung cancer. Study information: Fewer alpha-chain than beta-chain sequences were consistently detected. There was a strong correlation between the counts of TCR transcripts measured in tumor regions and a T cell transcriptional module score that was calculated from matched bulk RNA-seq.

This clonotype was seen at least ten times. The antigen remains undetermined. Findings and limits, study-wide: Within tumors, counts of expanded alpha and beta TCRs tracked tumor mutation counts.

The time point denotes: sample taken at primary tumor resection. The donor population consisted of some 72 patients with untreated, early-stage non-small cell lung cancer. Individually, TCR cDNA molecules were each labelled with a unique molecular identifier. TCRdb ran MiXCR on the 5' RACE reads and lists one entry per CDR3 protein. Found here are roughly 7,100 distinct CDR3 sequences, less than 15% of them singletons; the top ten hold about 8.5%. Germline CDR1 is MDHEN and CDR2 is SYDVKM. Trimming took 6 bases from V and 8 from J, leaving 16 bases between them. The CDR3 has 13 amino acids. The sample here was lung tumor tissue, taken at surgery. This receptor was identified in a male donor with early-stage non-small cell lung cancer. The rearrangement uses TRBV28 and TRBJ1-2, with D perhaps TRBD1 (5 bases). In DNA form, the CDR3 reads TGTGCCAGCAGGCTAGACGGGGGGAAAGGCTACACCTTC. As protein: CASRLDGGKGYTF.